The 28 T cell receptor beta chains given below trace back to one sample, sequenced in a study of response to subunit inactivated influenza vaccine. TCRdb reprocessed the RT-PCR reads with MiXCR, giving one entry per CDR3 protein. The top ten clones hold about 2.8% of a sample with some 540,000 distinct CDR3 sequences, approximately 24% of them seen once. This same sample was also taken into another study, of T cells expressing NK-cell markers. As that study records: The authors made TCR beta cDNA libraries by 5'RACE template switching. This switching added a universal primer site and UMIs.

The sample was CD4+ T cells sorted from PBMCs, taken about 11 days after vaccination. These receptors came from a man aged 45 to 65 who received an inactivated influenza vaccine.

V is TRBV20-1 and J is TRBJ2-7; possibly TRBD1 for D (5 bases). Germline-derived CDR1 and CDR2 are DFQATT and SNEGSKA (reference sequence). This CDR3 comprises 13 residues. The V end lost 0 bases, the J end lost 2 bases, and 8 bases lay between the germline ends. The CDR3 DNA reads TGCAGTGCTAGAGACGACAGACCCTACGAGCAGTACTTC. Translation gives CSARDDRPYEQYF.

This clonotype was detected a few times. V usage is TRBV15 and J usage is TRBJ2-4; 9 nucleotides align to TRBD2. The J segment lost 9 bases and the V segment lost 4 bases, leaving 7 bases of the junction unmatched. The CDR3 is 14 residues long. Germline values: CDR1 LNHNV, CDR2 YYDKDF (reference sequence). For the CDR3, the DNA is TGTGCCACCAGCACTAGCGGGACAGAGGGCATTCAGTACTTC. It yields the protein CATSTSGTEGIQYF.

This chain joins TRBV21-1 and TRBJ1-2. TRBV21-1 is a pseudogene. The length of the CDR3 is 14 residues. The CDR3 nucleotides are TGTGCCAGCAGCAAAAGAAGGCGGACCTATGGCTACACCTTC. It encodes CASSKRRRTYGYTF.

The chain uses TRBV20-1 and TRBJ2-7, with 9 bases identical to TRBD1. The germline V gene encodes CDR1 DFQATT and CDR2 SNEGSKA (reference sequence). V shed 3 bases and J 4 bases; nucleotides not matched to a gene: 7. The CDR3 spans 14 residues. As DNA, the CDR3 is TGCAGTGCTAGCCCCGGGACAGGGAATTACGAGCAGTACTTC. Translated: CSASPGTGNYEQYF.

The rearrangement uses TRBV6-6 and TRBJ1-1; D is uncertain. The CDR3 extends over 13 amino acids. Trimming cost V 8 bases and J 1 base, with 11 bases left between them. The germline V gene has CDR1 MNHNY and CDR2 SVGAGI (reference sequence). This chain's CDR3 is CASQVTGNTEAFF. The CDR3 region has the DNA TGTGCCAGCCAAGTTACCGGGAACACTGAAGCTTTCTTT.

The CDR3 protein is CAIRRQGGNYGYTF. The DNA for the CDR3 is TGTGCCATCAGACGACAGGGGGGAAACTATGGCTACACCTTC. This chain connects TRBV10-3 to TRBJ1-2, with 9 bases lining up with TRBD1. CDR1 is ENHRY, CDR2 SYGVKD, per germline. The CDR3 sequence is 14 residues long. Trimming at V came to 6 bases and at J to 2 bases, leaving 4 bases not matched to a gene.

This clonotype was seen repeatedly, ten times or more. The CDR3 DNA reads TGTGCCAGCAGCCAAGTCGGAGGGGAAAAGCTGGGCTCCTACAATGAGCAGTTCTTC. Translation: CASSQVGGEKLGSYNEQFF. The chain carries TRBV14 and TRBJ2-1; maybe TRBD2 (6 bases). The CDR3 totals 19 residues. V gave up 1 base and J gave up 0 bases, with 19 bases separating them. Germline V gene sequence: CDR1 SGHDN, CDR2 FVKESK.

This clonotype was counted at least ten times. The V gene is TRBV5-1, the J gene TRBJ2-7, with 11 bases lining up with TRBD1. Losses at the gene ends were 4 bases for V and 3 bases for J; bases not matched to a gene: 3. The CDR3 sequence is 14 residues long. Germline lookup yields CDR1 SGHRS and CDR2 YFSETQ. The CDR3 DNA reads TGCGCCAGCAGCCAGGGACAGGGGGTCTACGAGCAGTACTTC. Translation gives CASSQGQGVYEQYF.

The V gene is TRBV7-2, the J gene TRBJ2-1; 11 positions match TRBD2. Germline values: CDR1 SGHTA, CDR2 FQGNSA. With 5 bases clipped from V and 6 bases from J, the junction kept 6 bases outside the gene matches. The CDR3 is 15 amino acids. The CDR3 here is CASSTLAGGPNEQFF. CDR3 coding DNA: TGTGCCAGCAGCACCTTAGCGGGGGGGCCCAATGAGCAGTTCTTC. Full variable domain (remainder filled in from reference TRBV7-2 and TRBJ2-1): GAGVSQSPSNKVTEKGKDVELRCDPISGHTALYWYRQSLGQGLEFLIYFQGNSAPDKSGLPSDRFSAERTGGSVSTLTIQRTQQEDSAVYLCASSTLAGGPNEQFFGPGTRLTVL.

This clonotype was detected a few times. This sequence joins TRBV18 and TRBJ1-1; perhaps TRBD1 as D (6 bases). Germline CDR1 is KGHSH and CDR2 is LQKENI. V lost 0 bases to trimming and J lost 8 bases, with 10 bases between them. The CDR3 contains 13 residues. As DNA, the CDR3 is TGTGCCAGCTCACCACCGACAGGAAGAGAAGCTTTCTTT. Residues: CASSPPTGREAFF.

The J gene is TRBJ2-5, the V gene TRBV7-9; 9 bases agree with TRBD1. This CDR3 has 16 residues. The V segment lost 5 bases and the J segment 3 bases; nucleotides outside the gene matches: 10. Germline CDR1 SEHNR, CDR2 FQNEAQ (reference sequence). The CDR3 region is CASSTPLTGGKETQYF. CDR3 in DNA: TGTGCCAGCAGCACGCCCCTGACAGGGGGGAAAGAGACCCAGTACTTC. The full variable domain, completed using reference TRBV7-9 and TRBJ2-5, is DTGVSQNPRHKITKRGQNVTFRCDPISEHNRLYWYRQTLGQGPEFLTYFQNEAQLEKSRLLSDRFSAERPKGSFSTLEIQRTEQGDSAMYLCASSTPLTGGKETQYFGPGTRLLVL.

This clonotype was detected only a few times. V gene TRBV6-2 or TRBV6-3 combines with J gene TRBJ1-2; D possibly corresponds to TRBD1 (6 bases). The V gene lost 2 bases and the J gene lost 7 bases, with 11 bases spanning the gap. This CDR3 has 13 residues. CDR1 and CDR2 from the germline V gene are MNHEY and SVGEGT. Here the CDR3 reads CASSYPQGGGYTF. Here the CDR3 DNA reads TGTGCCAGCAGTTACCCACAGGGCGGTGGCTACACCTTC.

In its sample, this clonotype was seen many times. J is TRBJ2-5 and V is TRBV7-6; unclear D gene. This CDR3 is 15 amino acids long. V lost 7 bases, J lost 2 bases, and 17 bases lay in between. Germline lookup yields CDR1 SGHVS and CDR2 FNYEAQ. CDR3 sequence (DNA): TGTGCCAGCACAAGAAACCGGCAGTTACAAGAGACCCAGTACTTC. Its protein product is CASTRNRQLQETQYF.

This clonotype was seen more than once but under ten times. The chain recombines TRBV5-1 with TRBJ2-2; possibly TRBD1 for D (6 bases). The germline gives CDR1 SGHRS, CDR2 YFSETQ. Trimming left V 3 bases short and J 4 bases short, with 16 bases between. The CDR3 covers 16 residues. DNA of the CDR3: TGCGCCAGCAGCTCGTCCCCGGGACATAGCACCGGGGAGCTGTTTTTT. The encoded protein is CASSSSPGHSTGELFF.

Concerning this clonotype itself: Given a much more abundant clone one base away, this may be a read error. The rearrangement links TRBV16 to TRBJ2-3; 10 bases match TRBD2. The CDR3 totals 15 residues. Germline lookup yields CDR1 KGHSY and CDR2 FQNENV. This CDR3 reads CPSSSLAGGTDTQYF. CDR3 DNA sequence: TGTCCCAGCTCGTCGCTAGCGGGGGGCACAGATACGCAGTATTTT.

V and J are TRBV7-2 and TRBJ2-1; no clear D gene. The V end lost 0 bases, the J end lost 5 bases, and 14 bases lay between the germline ends. The CDR3 runs 16 residues. Germline V gives CDR1 SGHTA, CDR2 FQGNSA. CDR3 in amino acids: CASSLAGWYNDNEQFF. Written as DNA, the CDR3 is TGTGCCAGCAGCTTAGCGGGTTGGTACAATGACAATGAGCAGTTCTTC.

V usage is TRBV7-9 and J usage is TRBJ2-1; D gene unclear. The germline gives CDR1 SEHNR, CDR2 FQNEAQ (reference sequence). The V end was cut by 2 bases, the J end by 7 bases, with 9 bases between. The CDR3 has 13 amino acids. CDR3 in amino acids: CASSLNSQNEQFF. Here the CDR3 DNA reads TGTGCCAGCAGCTTAAACAGCCAAAATGAGCAGTTCTTC.

This sequence joins TRBV6-5 and TRBJ2-7; 7 bases match TRBD1. This CDR3 has 14 residues. The V gene end was trimmed by 5 bases and the J gene end by 6 bases; junction bases not matched to a gene: 10. The germline V gene encodes CDR1 MNHEY and CDR2 SVGAGI. In DNA, the CDR3 is TGTGCCAGCAGTAACCGACAGGGCAACCGCGAGCAGTACTTC. As protein: CASSNRQGNREQYF.

The chain combines TRBV19 with TRBJ2-3; 10 bases are a match to TRBD1. CDR1 and CDR2 (germline): LNHDA, SQIVND (reference sequence). Trimming at V came to 2 bases and at J to 0 bases, leaving 5 bases not matched to a gene. The CDR3 is 17 residues long. The CDR3 DNA reads TGTGCCAGTAGTATAACGACAGGGGGCAGAAGCACAGATACGCAGTATTTT. Protein product: CASSITTGGRSTDTQYF.

The V call is TRBV11-2, the J call TRBJ2-7, with D unresolved. The V and J ends lost 1 base and 0 bases respectively, with 7 bases between them. This CDR3 has 14 residues. Germline V gene data show CDR1 as SGHAT and CDR2 as FQNNGV. CDR3 in amino acids: CASSLVEVSYEQYF. The CDR3 nucleotides are TGTGCCAGCAGCTTAGTGGAAGTCTCCTACGAGCAGTACTTC.

V usage is TRBV7-2 and J usage is TRBJ2-1; weak D call: TRBD2 (6 bases). The V gene's germline CDR1 is SGHTA and CDR2 FQGNSA. This CDR3 has 13 residues. V was cut by 2 bases and J by 8 bases, with 10 bases left in between. The CDR3 spells CASSLPTSYEQFF. The CDR3, as DNA: TGTGCCAGCAGCTTACCCACTAGCTATGAGCAGTTCTTC. Combining the CDR3 with reference TRBV7-2 and TRBJ2-1 gives the whole variable domain GAGVSQSPSNKVTEKGKDVELRCDPISGHTALYWYRQSLGQGLEFLIYFQGNSAPDKSGLPSDRFSAERTGGSVSTLTIQRTQQEDSAVYLCASSLPTSYEQFFGPGTRLTVL.

This clonotype occurred a few times. V and J are TRBV29-1 and TRBJ2-5; no reliable D call. The germline gives CDR1 SQVTM, CDR2 ANQGSEA. The CDR3 is made up of 13 amino acids. V was trimmed by 4 bases and J by 1 base, leaving 10 bases between them. CDR3 protein: CSVAAVTQETQYF. CDR3 sequence (DNA): TGCAGCGTTGCTGCGGTTACCCAAGAGACCCAGTACTTC.

This sequence joins TRBV6-5 and TRBJ2-1, with 11 bases identical to TRBD2. Looked up from germline, CDR1 is MNHEY and CDR2 is SVGAGI. V was clipped by 7 bases and J by 5 bases; unmatched bases: 7. CDR3 length equals 15 residues. The CDR3 is CASKILAGVHNEQFF. The DNA of the CDR3 is TGTGCCAGCAAGATACTAGCGGGAGTCCACAATGAGCAGTTCTTC.

This clonotype was found a few times. V is TRBV5-1 and J is TRBJ1-2; TRBD1 agrees at 7 bases. Germline CDR1 SGHRS, CDR2 YFSETQ. The CDR3 is 14 residues long. V dropped 0 bases and J dropped 5; count of bases not matched to a gene: 4. The CDR3: CASSLVPGGYGYTF. The CDR3 DNA reads as TGCGCCAGCAGCTTGGTGCCAGGGGGTTATGGCTACACCTTC.

The V call is TRBV20-1, the J call TRBJ2-7, with D possibly matching TRBD1 (7 bases). Germline V gene data show CDR1 as DFQATT and CDR2 as SNEGSKA (reference sequence). This CDR3 has 14 amino acids. Between the trimmed V and J ends, which lost 5 bases and 4 bases, there was a span of 18 bases. CDR3 in amino acids: CSAPSRETGYEQYF. CDR3 nucleotides: TGCAGTGCTCCCTCTCGGGAGACAGGGTACGAGCAGTACTTC.

The chain is built from TRBV28 and TRBJ2-5; D perhaps matches TRBD2 (6 bases). Per germline, CDR1 MDHEN and CDR2 SYDVKM. The V end was cut by 2 bases, the J end by 5 bases, with 12 bases between. The CDR3 is 14 amino acids. CDR3 sequence (DNA): TGTGCCAGCAGTTTAGAGGGAGGCGGGGAGACCCAGTACTTC. Translation gives CASSLEGGGETQYF.

This chain connects TRBV7-2 to TRBJ2-1, with D perhaps TRBD1 or TRBD2 (7 bases each). The CDR3 has 17 amino acids. V lost 2 bases, J lost 7 bases, and 21 bases lay in between. From germline, CDR1 is SGHTA and CDR2 FQGNSA. In nucleotides, the CDR3 is TGTGCCAGCAGCTTATTTCATCAGGGGGGGGCCACGAATGAGCAGTTCTTC. The encoded protein is CASSLFHQGGATNEQFF.

The V call is TRBV9, the J call TRBJ2-5, with TRBD2 matching over 8 bases. Trimming took 0 bases from V and 1 from J; bases not matched to a gene: 2. The CDR3 has 15 amino acids. Germline V gives CDR1 SGDLS, CDR2 YYNGEE. CDR3 sequence: CASSVAGGFQETQYF. The CDR3 DNA sequence: TGTGCCAGCAGCGTAGCGGGGGGGTTCCAAGAGACCCAGTACTTC.